This T cell receptor (beta chain) was obtained from a study of T cells in Graves' hyperthyroidism and ophthalmopathy. This clonotype was detected many times. Its antigen is undetermined. TCR beta CDR3 sequences were amplified from RNA transcripts. HTBI primers were employed in a first-round RT-PCR of the TCR CDR3. TCRdb re-analysed the multiplex PCR reads in MiXCR, keeping a single row per CDR3 protein. The table lists 470,000 or so distinct CDR3 sequences, 20% to 25% of them singletons. The authors deemed Graves' hyperthyroidism stable absent ophthalmopathy progression within 18 months. 8.5 to 10 ml of fresh peripheral blood supplied the PBMCs. Points from the study as a whole: Onset of ophthalmopathy came a median roughly 6.4 months after the model predicted it. Stable hyperthyroidism was told apart from ophthalmopathy by a model built on 13 V-J features.

This CDR3 comprises 11 residues. Germline V gives CDR1 GTSNPN, CDR2 SVGIG (reference sequence). The V end lost 3 bases, the J end lost 7 bases, and 10 bases lay between the germline ends. This receptor was taken from a man in his late teens or twenties with Graves' hyperthyroidism. The source material was blood. The V call is TRBV30, the J call TRBJ2-7; the D gene could be TRBD1 or TRBD2 (5 bases each). The CDR3 DNA sequence: TGTGCCTGGAGAAGGGACCATGAGCAGTACTTC. Amino acids: CAWRRDHEQYF.